The 10 T cell receptor beta chains below were found in one sample sequenced in a study of T cell responses to AZD1222 COVID-19 vaccine. Sequencing was performed with immunoSEQ multiplex PCR; in TCRdb, only in-frame clones are kept and a portion is missing. The table has about 150,000 clones, around nine tenths seen once; the top ten hold 6.9%. Sequenced here: peripheral blood, sampled after recovery from COVID-19. Receptor source: an adult who had recovered from COVID-19.

This clone showed up just a few times. V gene TRBV25-1 combines with J gene TRBJ1-2; no clear D. CDR1 and CDR2 from the germline V gene are MGHDK and SYGVNS. The CDR3 spans 13 residues. V shed 4 bases and J shed 0 bases, with 6 bases lying between them. The CDR3 DNA is TGTGCCAGCAGTGGGCAGTCTAACTATGGCTACACCTTC. Its protein product is CASSGQSNYGYTF.

The chain recombines TRBV9 with TRBJ1-5, with D maybe TRBD1 (5 bases). The germline gives CDR1 SGDLS, CDR2 YYNGEE. This CDR3 is 15 amino acids long. Trimming removed 3 bases from V and 0 bases from J, with 10 bases in between. For the CDR3, the DNA is TGTGCCAGCAGCGCCCAGGGTGCTAGCAATCAGCCCCAGCATTTT. This encodes CASSAQGASNQPQHF.

The chain employs TRBV23-1 and TRBJ1-6; 7 nucleotides align to TRBD1. TRBV23-1 is flagged as an ORF with uncertain function. The V segment lost 0 bases and the J segment 6 bases; nucleotides outside the gene matches: 2. The CDR3 is made up of 15 amino acids. DNA of the CDR3: TGCGCCAGCAGTCAATCGGGACAGATTAATTCACCCCTCCACTTT. Encoded protein: CASSQSGQINSPLHF.

This chain uses TRBV19 with TRBJ2-3, with 11 bases identical to TRBD2. V dropped 8 bases and J dropped 3; count of bases not matched to a gene: 10. Germline V gene lookup returns CDR1 LNHDA and CDR2 SQIVND (reference sequence). The CDR3 is made up of 16 amino acids. The CDR3 reads CASGSTSGGGTDTQYF. The CDR3 region has the DNA TGTGCCAGTGGGTCAACTAGCGGGGGTGGTACAGATACGCAGTATTTT.

The chain combines TRBV4-1 with TRBJ2-7; D perhaps matches TRBD2 (6 bases). CDR3 length: 14 residues. The V gene's germline CDR1 is MGHRA and CDR2 YSYEKL. The germline V and J ends were trimmed by 4 bases and 6 bases, with 16 bases remaining between them. In nucleotides, the CDR3 is TGCGCCAGCAGCCCGCGGGGCCCAAACCGCGAGCAGTACTTC. It codes for CASSPRGPNREQYF.

The chain employs TRBV7-8 and TRBJ2-7; TRBD2 matches 12 bases. V was clipped by 2 bases and J by 6 bases; unmatched bases: 5. The CDR3 spans 15 residues. The germline V gene has CDR1 SGHVS and CDR2 FQNEAQ. DNA of the CDR3: TGTGCCAGCAGCTTACTGACTAGCGGGAGTATCGAGCAGTACTTC. As protein: CASSLLTSGSIEQYF.

V usage is TRBV23-1 and J usage is TRBJ2-7, with D possibly matching TRBD2 (5 bases). TRBV23-1 is assigned to the ORF class and has an uncertain function. V lost 7 bases, J lost 0 bases, and 16 bases lay in between. The CDR3 contains 15 residues. The CDR3 nucleotides are TGCGCCAGCAATGGGTCCGGGAATCGCTCCTACGAGCAGTACTTC. It codes for CASNGSGNRSYEQYF.

The chain couples TRBV27 to TRBJ2-5; 8 bases match TRBD2. V was clipped by 6 bases and J by 0 bases; unmatched bases: 6. Germline values: CDR1 MNHEY, CDR2 SMNVEV (reference sequence). The length of the CDR3 is 15 residues. Here the CDR3 DNA reads TGTGCCAGCAGCTCAGCGGGAGCGTACCAAGAGACCCAGTACTTC. Its translation is CASSSAGAYQETQYF.

The gene calls are TRBV5-1 and TRBJ2-1; TRBD2 agrees at 10 bases. V trimming: 1 base; J trimming: 2 bases; junction bases outside the gene matches: 3. The CDR3 covers 16 residues. CDR1 is SGHRS, CDR2 YFSETQ, per germline. Here the CDR3 DNA reads TGCGCCAGCAGCTTGCAACTAGCGGGACCCTACAATGAGCAGTTCTTC. It specifies CASSLQLAGPYNEQFF.

This clone appeared once. This sequence joins TRBV7-2 and TRBJ1-4, with 9 bases that match TRBD1. The V gene end was trimmed by 6 bases and the J gene end by 7 bases; junction bases not matched to a gene: 6. The germline gives CDR1 SGHTA, CDR2 FQGNSA. The CDR3 sequence is 14 residues long. The CDR3 bases are TGTGCCAGCAGGTCAACAGGGGGCGGTGAAAAACTGTTTTTT. This gives the protein CASRSTGGGEKLFF.